This is a list of T cell receptor beta chains from one sample in a study of Ad26.COV2.S vaccination and SARS-CoV-2 variants. Clones were sequenced by immunoSEQ multiplex PCR, and TCRdb holds only the in-frame ones, with some missing. This table has 360,000 or so clones, around 87% appearing once. Sequencing was performed on peripheral blood, taken in a trial of Ad26.COV2.S vaccine versus placebo. The source of these receptors is a person between 18 and 65 years old who received the Ad26.COV2.S COVID-19 vaccine or a placebo. CDR3s include the opening cysteine and the closing phenylalanine or tryptophan. The D gene is left open where the match is weak. Clone sizes are given selectively: once, few, many, or a class where the clone is expanded.

j_gene: TRBJ1-1; d_gene: TRBD1; abundance: -; v_gene: TRBV6-5; CDR3nt: TGTGCCAGCAGTATCGACCTGACAGGGTTAGCTTTCTTT; CDR3aa: CASSIDLTGLAFF
j_gene: TRBJ1-2; d_gene: -; abundance: -; v_gene: TRBV7-2; CDR3nt: TGTGCCAGCAGGGCAGGGGTAGCGGACACCTTC; CDR3aa: CASRAGVADTF
j_gene: TRBJ1-5; d_gene: -; abundance: -; v_gene: TRBV4-2; CDR3nt: TGTGCCAGCAGCCAGGGGGGGGTCGGACAGCCCCAGCATTTT; CDR3aa: CASSQGGVGQPQHF
j_gene: TRBJ1-1; d_gene: -; abundance: once; v_gene: TRBV4-1; CDR3nt: TGCGCCAGCAGCCAGGAATTGACAGCCACTGAAGCTTTCTTT; CDR3aa: CASSQELTATEAFF
j_gene: TRBJ2-1; d_gene: TRBD2; abundance: -; v_gene: TRBV5-1; CDR3nt: TGCGCCAGCAGCCCTGGACTAGCGGGGGTTAGCTCCTACAATGAGCAGTTCTTC; CDR3aa: CASSPGLAGVSSYNEQFF
j_gene: TRBJ2-5; d_gene: -; abundance: once; v_gene: TRBV6-5; CDR3nt: TGTGCCAGCAGTTACTCGAGGACCAGGGCCCCTCTTGACTTC; CDR3aa: CASSYSRTRAPLDF
j_gene: TRBJ2-5; d_gene: -; abundance: -; v_gene: TRBV30; CDR3nt: TGTGCCTGGAGTCGAATCTCAGGGGAGACCCAGTACTTC; CDR3aa: CAWSRISGETQYF
j_gene: TRBJ2-5; d_gene: -; abundance: -; v_gene: TRBV30; CDR3nt: TGTGCCTGGATGGGGCAGGCCGAGGTGGGAGAGACCCAGTACTTC; CDR3aa: CAWMGQAEVGETQYF
j_gene: TRBJ2-7; d_gene: TRBD1; abundance: -; v_gene: TRBV19; CDR3nt: TGTGCCAGTAGTATAGGGACAGGGGTCGAGCAGTACTTC; CDR3aa: CASSIGTGVEQYF
j_gene: TRBJ1-3; d_gene: TRBD1; abundance: -; v_gene: TRBV30; CDR3nt: TGTGCCTGGAGGGGACAGGGGTACAGAAACACCATATATTTT; CDR3aa: CAWRGQGYRNTIYF
j_gene: TRBJ2-1; d_gene: TRBD1; abundance: -; v_gene: TRBV7-2; CDR3nt: TGTGCCAGCACTCGCCGGGACAGGATAAATGAGCAGTTCTTC; CDR3aa: CASTRRDRINEQFF
j_gene: TRBJ2-7; d_gene: -; abundance: -; v_gene: TRBV18; CDR3nt: TGTGCCAGCTCACCACGAGCGGTTCAAAGGAGCTCCTACGAGCAGTACTTC; CDR3aa: CASSPRAVQRSSYEQYF
j_gene: TRBJ2-7; d_gene: -; abundance: few; v_gene: TRBV6-5; CDR3nt: TGTGCCAGCAGCCGACGGGGGTGGAGCGAGCAGTACTTC; CDR3aa: CASSRRGWSEQYF
j_gene: TRBJ2-1; d_gene: -; abundance: -; v_gene: TRBV12-5; CDR3nt: TGTGCTAGTGGTTCTTTAAGCTCCTACAATGAGCAGTTCTTC; CDR3aa: CASGSLSSYNEQFF
j_gene: TRBJ1-6; d_gene: -; abundance: -; v_gene: TRBV3-1/TRBV3-2; CDR3nt: TGTGCCAGCAGGGAAATAGGCCTTAGCCACCCCCTCCACTTT; CDR3aa: CASREIGLSHPLHF
j_gene: TRBJ1-1; d_gene: -; abundance: -; v_gene: TRBV5-1; CDR3nt: TGCGCCAGCAGCCCTAGGACAACGAACACTGAAGCTTTCTTT; CDR3aa: CASSPRTTNTEAFF
j_gene: TRBJ1-6; d_gene: TRBD1; abundance: -; v_gene: TRBV30; CDR3nt: TGTGCCTCGAGGGGGCGAGGCTCCTATAATTCACCCCTCCACTTT; CDR3aa: CASRGRGSYNSPLHF
j_gene: TRBJ2-7; d_gene: TRBD2; abundance: -; v_gene: TRBV4-2; CDR3nt: TGTGCCAGCAGCCAGGTAGGGACTAGCGGGACGGGGGAGCAGTACTTC; CDR3aa: CASSQVGTSGTGEQYF
j_gene: TRBJ1-2; d_gene: -; abundance: -; v_gene: TRBV7-8; CDR3nt: TGTGCCAGCAGCTTAAACGCGGACTATGGCTACACCTTC; CDR3aa: CASSLNADYGYTF
j_gene: TRBJ2-5; d_gene: -; abundance: once; v_gene: TRBV4-1; CDR3nt: TGCGCCAGCAGCCGGGCAGTGGGCGGGACCCAGTACTTC; CDR3aa: CASSRAVGGTQYF
j_gene: TRBJ1-1; d_gene: -; abundance: -; v_gene: TRBV6-6; CDR3nt: TGTGCCAGCAGTTACTCACAGGCGATGAACACTGAAGCTTTCTTT; CDR3aa: CASSYSQAMNTEAFF
j_gene: TRBJ2-1; d_gene: -; abundance: -; v_gene: TRBV27; CDR3nt: TGTGCCAGCAGTTTCGCCCGAGGCGCTTCGAGCTCCTACAATGAGCAGTTCTTC; CDR3aa: CASSFARGASSSYNEQFF
j_gene: TRBJ1-4; d_gene: TRBD1; abundance: -; v_gene: TRBV9; CDR3nt: TGTGCCAGCAGCGTGGGGACAGCAACTAATGAAAAACTGTTTTTT; CDR3aa: CASSVGTATNEKLFF
j_gene: TRBJ1-6; d_gene: -; abundance: -; v_gene: TRBV4-1; CDR3nt: TGCGCCAGCGGAAAAGTGGAGGATTCACCCCTCCACTTT; CDR3aa: CASGKVEDSPLHF
j_gene: TRBJ2-7; d_gene: -; abundance: -; v_gene: TRBV27; CDR3nt: TGTGCCAGCACCAAGGGACCGAGGGACGAGCAGTACTTC; CDR3aa: CASTKGPRDEQYF
j_gene: TRBJ1-1; d_gene: -; abundance: -; v_gene: TRBV27; CDR3nt: TGTGCCAGCAGTTTAGCGGAAGGGGGATTTCGAGCTTTCTTT; CDR3aa: CASSLAEGGFRAFF
j_gene: TRBJ1-5; d_gene: -; abundance: -; v_gene: TRBV6-2/TRBV6-3; CDR3nt: TGTGCCAGCAGTTACCTTGCAGGGAGCAATCAGCCCCAGCATTTT; CDR3aa: CASSYLAGSNQPQHF
j_gene: TRBJ1-5; d_gene: -; abundance: -; v_gene: TRBV30; CDR3nt: TGTGCCTGGAGTGTACGAAGCAATCAGCCCCAGCATTTT; CDR3aa: CAWSVRSNQPQHF
j_gene: TRBJ2-1; d_gene: TRBD2; abundance: few; v_gene: TRBV5-4; CDR3nt: TGTGCCAGCACTCCGAGCGGGGGACTCCGCAATGAGCAGTTCTTC; CDR3aa: CASTPSGGLRNEQFF
j_gene: TRBJ2-1; d_gene: TRBD2; abundance: -; v_gene: TRBV5-1; CDR3nt: TGCGCCAGCAGGTACTTGGCCGGGACTAGCAGTGACAATGAGCAGTTCTTC; CDR3aa: CASRYLAGTSSDNEQFF
j_gene: TRBJ1-1; d_gene: -; abundance: -; v_gene: TRBV11-2; CDR3nt: TGTGCCAGCACCCTGGGAGGATGGAACACTGAAGCTTTCTTT; CDR3aa: CASTLGGWNTEAFF
j_gene: TRBJ2-4; d_gene: -; abundance: once; v_gene: TRBV25-1; CDR3nt: TGTGCCAGCAGTGAATCTGGACACCCGCCCAAAAACATTCAGTACTTC; CDR3aa: CASSESGHPPKNIQYF
j_gene: TRBJ2-7; d_gene: -; abundance: -; v_gene: TRBV5-1; CDR3nt: TGCGCCAGCAGCTTGGAACAAGTGTACGAGCAGTACTTC; CDR3aa: CASSLEQVYEQYF
j_gene: TRBJ1-1; d_gene: -; abundance: -; v_gene: TRBV4-1; CDR3nt: TGCGCCAGCAGCCAAGATGCCGCTCGAGACAGTCCCATGAACACTGAAGCTTTCTTT; CDR3aa: CASSQDAARDSPMNTEAFF
j_gene: TRBJ2-1; d_gene: -; abundance: -; v_gene: TRBV6-1; CDR3nt: TGTGCCAGCAGTGAGAGTCTAGTCTCCTACAATGAGCAGTTCTTC; CDR3aa: CASSESLVSYNEQFF
j_gene: TRBJ2-2; d_gene: TRBD1; abundance: -; v_gene: TRBV25-1; CDR3nt: TGTGCCAGCAGTCCAGGGGGCGGGGAGCTGTTTTTT; CDR3aa: CASSPGGGELFF
j_gene: TRBJ2-3; d_gene: TRBD1; abundance: -; v_gene: TRBV10-2; CDR3nt: TGCGCCAGCAGCGAGACAGGGGGCGGAACTAGCACAGATACGCAGTATTTT; CDR3aa: CASSETGGGTSTDTQYF
j_gene: TRBJ1-4; d_gene: -; abundance: once; v_gene: TRBV5-8; CDR3nt: TGTGCCAGCAGCTACCTCGTGGGCGCCGGGGATGAAAAACTGTTTTTT; CDR3aa: CASSYLVGAGDEKLFF
j_gene: TRBJ1-2; d_gene: TRBD1; abundance: -; v_gene: TRBV25-1; CDR3nt: TGTGCCAGCAGTGGGAGAGGGACAGGGGATGGCTACACCTTC; CDR3aa: CASSGRGTGDGYTF
j_gene: TRBJ2-5; d_gene: TRBD1; abundance: -; v_gene: TRBV15; CDR3nt: TGTGCCACCAGCGGGCTCCCGGGACAGGGGGTAGAGACCCAGTACTTC; CDR3aa: CATSGLPGQGVETQYF
j_gene: TRBJ1-2; d_gene: -; abundance: -; v_gene: TRBV18; CDR3nt: TGTGCCAGCTCACTAGAGGGGCGCAGGGGCAATGGCTACACCTTC; CDR3aa: CASSLEGRRGNGYTF